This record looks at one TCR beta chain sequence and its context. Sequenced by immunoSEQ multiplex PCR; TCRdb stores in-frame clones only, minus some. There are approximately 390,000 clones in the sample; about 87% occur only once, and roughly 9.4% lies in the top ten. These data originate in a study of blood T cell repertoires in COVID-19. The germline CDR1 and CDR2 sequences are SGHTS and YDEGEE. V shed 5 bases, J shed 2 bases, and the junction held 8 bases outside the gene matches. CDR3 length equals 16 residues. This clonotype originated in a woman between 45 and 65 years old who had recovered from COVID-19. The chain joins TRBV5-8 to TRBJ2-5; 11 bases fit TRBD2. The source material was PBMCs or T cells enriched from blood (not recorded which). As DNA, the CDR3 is TGTGCCAGCAGTGTGCTAGCGGGGGGCTATCAAGAGACCCAGTACTTC. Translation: CASSVLAGGYQETQYF.